This is a list of T cell receptor beta chains from one sample in a study of cytomegalovirus exposure and HLA in healthy donors. Using immunoSEQ multiplex PCR, the repertoire was profiled, and TCRdb retains in-frame clones only, with some absent. The sample carries under 150,000 clones, 70% to 85% recorded once. Sample: PBMCs. These receptors were obtained from a male donor in good health and CMV-seronegative. CDR3s include the opening cysteine and the closing phenylalanine or tryptophan. The D gene is left open where the match is weak. Some rows have no size entry. The others give once, few or many, or a class for an expanded clone.

d_gene	v_gene	j_gene	abundance	CDR3aa	CDR3nt
TRBD2	TRBV11-3	TRBJ2-3	once	CASSGTSGRDYTDTQYF	TGTGCCAGCAGCGGGACTAGCGGGAGGGATTACACAGATACGCAGTATTTT
NA	TRBV7-2	TRBJ2-1	NA	CASSYVNNEQFF	TGTGCCAGCAGCTATGTTAATAATGAGCAGTTCTTC
NA	TRBV7-3	TRBJ1-2	once	CASSFLGRGYTF	TGTGCCAGCAGCTTCCTGGGGCGGGGCTACACCTTC
NA	TRBV5-6	TRBJ1-6	NA	CASSANRVPLSNSPLHF	TGTGCCAGCAGCGCGAACCGGGTTCCTCTGTCCAATTCACCCCTCCACTTT
TRBD1	TRBV27	TRBJ2-1	few	CASSLWGTVKYNEQFF	TGTGCCAGCAGTTTATGGGGGACAGTAAAATACAATGAGCAGTTCTTC
TRBD1	TRBV6-1	TRBJ1-5	NA	CASSEVFWTGVGQPQHF	TGTGCCAGCAGTGAAGTTTTTTGGACAGGGGTTGGCCAGCCCCAGCATTTT
TRBD2	TRBV5-4	TRBJ2-2	NA	CASSRTSGTGVAGELFF	TGTGCCAGCAGCCGGACTAGCGGGACCGGTGTAGCCGGGGAGCTGTTTTTT
NA	TRBV18	TRBJ2-2	NA	CASSPAPSEDTGELFF	TGTGCCAGCTCACCGGCCCCCAGCGAGGACACCGGGGAGCTGTTTTTT
TRBD2	TRBV2	TRBJ2-1	NA	CASKREGRNEQFF	TGTGCCAGCAAGCGGGAGGGTCGCAATGAGCAGTTCTTC
NA	TRBV7-3	TRBJ2-7	NA	CASSLTGGYEQYF	TGTGCCAGCAGCTTAACAGGGGGCTACGAGCAGTACTTC
NA	TRBV27	TRBJ2-1	once	CASSLTVLADNNEQFF	TGTGCCAGCAGTTTAACGGTCCTAGCCGATAACAATGAGCAGTTCTTC
NA	TRBV15	TRBJ2-6	few	CATSRDGGTGANVLTF	TGTGCCACCAGCAGAGATGGGGGGACTGGGGCCAACGTCCTGACTTTC
NA	TRBV11-3	TRBJ2-3	NA	CASSGHRAVFKQSTDTQYF	TGTGCCAGCAGCGGACACAGGGCTGTATTTAAGCAGTCCACAGATACGCAGTATTTT
TRBD2	TRBV4-3	TRBJ2-2	once	CASSQDPLAGENTGELFF	TGCGCCAGCAGCCAAGATCCCCTAGCGGGAGAGAACACCGGGGAGCTGTTTTTT
NA	TRBV25-1	TRBJ2-1	NA	CASSEFGINEQFF	TGTGCCAGCAGTGAATTTGGCATAAATGAGCAGTTCTTC
NA	TRBV23-1	TRBJ2-5	NA	CASSLSREETQYF	TGCGCCAGCAGTCTGTCAAGAGAGGAGACCCAGTACTTC
TRBD2	TRBV28	TRBJ2-1	NA	CASIPRAGGRYNEQFF	TGTGCCAGCATTCCCAGAGCGGGAGGGCGGTACAATGAGCAGTTCTTC
NA	TRBV30	TRBJ1-1	NA	CAWGAMNTEAFF	TGTGCCTGGGGGGCTATGAACACTGAAGCTTTCTTT
NA	TRBV29-1	TRBJ1-2	NA	CSVEGGVEGTGGYTF	TGCAGCGTCGAGGGAGGGGTAGAGGGGACGGGCGGCTACACCTTC
TRBD2	TRBV5-4	TRBJ2-7	NA	CASSLASGSAYEQYF	TGTGCCAGCAGCTTGGCTAGCGGGAGTGCCTACGAGCAGTACTTC
TRBD1	TRBV6-1	TRBJ2-7	NA	CASGDRAGYEQYF	TGTGCCAGCGGGGACAGGGCAGGCTACGAGCAGTACTTC
NA	TRBV15	TRBJ1-5	NA	CATSSTGIQPQHF	TGTGCCACCAGCAGTACAGGGATTCAGCCCCAGCATTTT
NA	TRBV7-6	TRBJ2-7	NA	CASSFQGSDEQYF	TGTGCCAGCAGCTTTCAGGGGTCTGACGAGCAGTACTTC
NA	TRBV18	TRBJ2-7	NA	CASSPLSVFGTYEQYF	TGTGCCAGCTCACCACTCTCAGTTTTTGGCACCTACGAGCAGTACTTC
NA	TRBV20-1	TRBJ1-2	once	CRSYAAYGYTF	TGCAGGTCATACGCGGCCTATGGCTACACCTTC
TRBD1	TRBV28	TRBJ2-7	NA	CASSPPRTGKYF	TGTGCCAGCAGTCCTCCCCGGACAGGGAAGTACTTC
NA	TRBV30	TRBJ2-7	NA	CAWSVSFYEQYF	TGTGCCTGGAGTGTTTCGTTCTACGAGCAGTACTTC
TRBD1	TRBV5-1	TRBJ2-7	NA	CASSTGQVIYEQYF	TGCGCCAGCAGCACCGGACAGGTGATATACGAGCAGTACTTC
TRBD1	TRBV5-1	TRBJ1-1	NA	CASSLAAGQGGTEAFF	TGCGCCAGCAGCTTGGCCGCCGGGCAGGGGGGCACTGAAGCTTTCTTT
TRBD2	TRBV30	TRBJ2-1	NA	CAWTTSGRDSIYNEQFF	TGTGCCTGGACAACGAGCGGGAGGGATTCAATCTACAATGAGCAGTTCTTC
TRBD1	TRBV7-2	TRBJ1-5	NA	CASSSGQGDQPQHF	TGTGCCAGCAGCTCGGGACAGGGCGATCAGCCCCAGCATTTT
NA	TRBV6-5	TRBJ2-2	NA	CASSYGRGRRELFF	TGTGCCAGCAGTTACGGACGGGGTCGGAGGGAGCTGTTTTTT
NA	TRBV5-1	TRBJ1-1	NA	CASSYDSPMNTEAFF	TGCGCCAGCAGCTACGACAGTCCAATGAACACTGAAGCTTTCTTT
NA	TRBV6-5	TRBJ2-1	NA	CASNSEQFF	TGTGCCAGCAACAGTGAGCAGTTCTTC
NA	TRBV12-2	TRBJ1-5	NA	CAKPEAGDQPQHF	TGTGCAAAACCTGAGGCAGGGGATCAGCCCCAGCATTTT
NA	TRBV6-1	TRBJ2-5	NA	CASTMYQETQYF	TGTGCCAGCACAATGTACCAAGAGACCCAGTACTTC
NA	TRBV9	TRBJ2-1	NA	CASSQSFASVSHEQFF	TGTGCCAGCAGCCAATCCTTTGCTAGCGTCTCACATGAGCAGTTCTTC
TRBD2	TRBV19	TRBJ2-1	once	CASSTGTSGRVEQFF	TGTGCCAGTAGTACGGGGACTAGCGGGAGGGTTGAGCAGTTCTTC
NA	TRBV30	TRBJ1-6	NA	CAWSAPPGSPLHF	TGTGCCTGGAGCGCCCCCCCGGGGTCACCCCTCCACTTT
NA	TRBV9	TRBJ1-1	NA	CASSGAGREAFF	TGTGCCAGCAGCGGGGCAGGCCGGGAAGCTTTCTTT
NA	TRBV30	TRBJ2-3	NA	CACAPAASTDTQYF	TGTGCCTGTGCCCCAGCGGCCAGCACAGATACGCAGTATTTT